Listed below are T cell receptor beta chains from one sample, sequenced in a study of T cell responses to AZD1222 COVID-19 vaccine. Libraries were prepared by immunoSEQ multiplex PCR; TCRdb keeps only in-frame clonotypes and omits some of them. The sample gives tens of thousands of clones, 70% to 90% of which show up once; less than 1.6% is in the top ten. This sample comprised peripheral blood, obtained on day 0 of AZD1222 vaccination. The receptors were gathered from an adult in good health. The CDR3 runs from the conserved cysteine through the conserved F or W. D genes are given only for firm matches. A clone size is listed for some rows: how often the clone was seen (once, few, many), or a class if it is expanded.

v_call,j_call,clone_size,d_call,cdr3_aa,cdr3_nt
TRBV12-3/TRBV12-4,TRBJ1-4,-,-,CAIQMGREKLFF,TGTGCCATCCAGATGGGGCGAGAAAAACTGTTTTTT
TRBV19,TRBJ2-7,-,-,CASTLGVGRYEQYF,TGTGCCAGTACCCTAGGGGTCGGAAGATACGAGCAGTACTTC
TRBV6-5,TRBJ1-2,-,-,CASTRGYGYTF,TGTGCCAGCACGCGGGGCTATGGCTACACCTTC
TRBV12-3/TRBV12-4,TRBJ2-1,-,-,CASSPLLGQFF,TGTGCCAGCAGCCCACTACTCGGGCAGTTCTTC
TRBV7-9,TRBJ1-1,few,TRBD1,CASSAPGQGTEAFF,TGTGCCAGCAGCGCCCCGGGACAGGGAACTGAAGCTTTCTTT
TRBV9,TRBJ1-1,-,-,CASSTRQENTEAFF,TGTGCCAGCAGCACACGACAGGAGAACACTGAAGCTTTCTTT
TRBV5-1,TRBJ2-1,-,TRBD1,CASSPGTGSYNEQFF,TGCGCCAGCAGCCCGGGGACAGGTTCCTACAATGAGCAGTTCTTC
TRBV12-3/TRBV12-4,TRBJ2-5,-,-,CASSPDRKETQYF,TGTGCCAGCAGTCCCGACAGGAAGGAGACCCAGTACTTC
TRBV6-4,TRBJ1-1,-,TRBD1,CASRPGQGAIGEAFF,TGTGCCAGCCGTCCGGGACAGGGGGCTATAGGTGAAGCTTTCTTT
TRBV5-4,TRBJ1-2,-,-,CASSQDGGLANYGYTF,TGTGCCAGCAGCCAAGACGGGGGGCTAGCTAACTATGGCTACACCTTC
TRBV19,TRBJ2-1,-,-,CASSIAATHYNEQFF,TGTGCCAGTAGTATTGCCGCGACACACTACAATGAGCAGTTCTTC
TRBV5-1,TRBJ1-2,-,-,CASSLLGGYYGYTF,TGCGCCAGCAGCCTGTTGGGGGGGTACTATGGCTACACCTTC
TRBV6-2/TRBV6-3,TRBJ1-2,-,-,CASSLGGQYYGYTF,TGTGCCAGCAGTCTCGGGGGACAATACTATGGCTACACCTTC
TRBV19,TRBJ1-2,-,-,CASSIGLAAVNGYTF,TGTGCCAGTAGTATAGGGTTAGCGGCAGTCAATGGCTACACCTTC
TRBV9,TRBJ1-5,-,-,CASSDSPGFNQPQHF,TGTGCCAGCAGCGACAGCCCGGGATTCAATCAGCCCCAGCATTTT
TRBV7-3,TRBJ2-7,-,TRBD2,CASSAGSGRARIEQYF,TGTGCCAGCAGCGCCGGGAGCGGGAGGGCCCGGATCGAGCAGTACTTC
TRBV6-5,TRBJ1-3,-,-,CASSYLAGDGNTIYF,TGTGCCAGCAGTTATCTGGCCGGGGATGGAAACACCATATATTTT
TRBV30,TRBJ2-5,-,TRBD1,CAWSVLQGAQETQYF,TGTGCCTGGAGTGTACTACAGGGGGCCCAAGAGACCCAGTACTTC
TRBV6-5,TRBJ1-4,-,-,CASSYSSLGGYEKLFF,TGTGCCAGCAGTTACTCGTCGTTAGGGGGTTATGAAAAACTGTTTTTT
TRBV6-6,TRBJ1-1,few,-,CASSYPTSSGDAEAFF,TGTGCCAGCAGTTACCCCACTTCCTCAGGGGACGCTGAAGCTTTCTTT
TRBV28,TRBJ1-5,-,-,CASSLSGEPQHF,TGTGCCAGCAGTTTGTCAGGGGAGCCCCAGCATTTT
TRBV3-1/TRBV3-2,TRBJ1-4,-,-,CASSHSHRKLFF,TGTGCCAGCAGCCATTCACACCGAAAACTGTTTTTT
TRBV5-4,TRBJ2-7,-,-,CASSLKGAAVPYF,TGTGCCAGCAGCTTAAAGGGCGCAGCGGTCCCTTACTTC
TRBV3-1/TRBV3-2,TRBJ2-3,-,-,CASSQDFPGLLVSDTQYF,TGTGCCAGCAGCCAAGATTTCCCGGGTCTGCTGGTGTCAGATACGCAGTATTTT
TRBV30,TRBJ1-5,once,-,CAWSVQGDQPQHF,TGTGCCTGGAGTGTACAGGGAGATCAGCCCCAGCATTTT
TRBV2,TRBJ1-4,-,-,CASSEGGQGGGIFNEKLFF,TGTGCCAGCAGTGAAGGAGGGCAGGGAGGGGGGATTTTTAATGAAAAACTGTTTTTT
TRBV6-5,TRBJ2-4,-,TRBD2,CASGRGGDFKNIQYF,TGTGCCAGCGGTAGGGGAGGGGATTTCAAAAACATTCAGTACTTC
TRBV19,TRBJ1-6,once,-,CASTGTVHNSPLHF,TGTGCCAGCACCGGGACCGTCCATAATTCACCCCTCCACTTT
TRBV5-6,TRBJ2-7,-,-,CASTVDSLPYEQYF,TGTGCCAGCACCGTCGACAGCTTACCCTACGAGCAGTACTTC
TRBV5-1,TRBJ1-1,few,-,CASSPTGARNTEAFF,TGCGCCAGCAGCCCGACGGGGGCTAGAAACACTGAAGCTTTCTTT
TRBV5-6,TRBJ2-1,-,-,CASSLRIRSSYNEQFF,TGTGCCAGCAGCTTAAGGATACGGAGCTCCTACAATGAGCAGTTCTTC
TRBV25-1,TRBJ1-3,-,-,CASSEQGTGNTIYF,TGTGCCAGCAGTGAACAGGGCACTGGAAACACCATATATTTT
TRBV5-1,TRBJ1-5,-,-,CASSPSSGTNQPQHF,TGCGCCAGCAGCCCATCATCAGGTACCAATCAGCCCCAGCATTTT
TRBV3-1/TRBV3-2,TRBJ1-1,-,-,CASSRRDTEAFF,TGTGCCAGCAGCCGGAGGGACACTGAAGCTTTCTTT
TRBV7-2,TRBJ2-2,-,-,CASSLNRNSVGELFF,TGTGCCAGCAGCTTAAATAGAAATTCGGTCGGGGAGCTGTTTTTT
TRBV28,TRBJ1-1,-,-,CASSSGQGTEAFF,TGTGCCAGCAGTTCTGGGCAGGGAACTGAAGCTTTCTTT
TRBV7-6,TRBJ1-5,few,TRBD1,CASSPGTGGNQPQHF,TGTGCCAGCAGCCCTGGGACAGGGGGCAATCAGCCCCAGCATTTT
TRBV11-2,TRBJ2-7,-,-,CASSLDRGSRSYEQYF,TGTGCCAGCAGCTTAGACAGGGGATCGCGCTCCTACGAGCAGTACTTC
TRBV12-3/TRBV12-4,TRBJ1-2,-,-,CASRDSVGGYTF,TGTGCCAGCAGGGATTCGGTTGGTGGCTACACCTTC
TRBV6-1,TRBJ1-1,-,-,CASSEADSTGLVFMNTEAFF,TGTGCCAGCAGTGAAGCGGACAGTACAGGGTTGGTGTTCATGAACACTGAAGCTTTCTTT
TRBV4-2,TRBJ2-1,-,-,CASSPIDLAYNEQFF,TGTGCCAGCAGCCCGATTGACTTGGCCTACAATGAGCAGTTCTTC
TRBV4-2,TRBJ2-7,once,TRBD1,CASSQEKGQGTYEQYF,TGTGCCAGCAGCCAAGAGAAGGGACAGGGGACTTACGAGCAGTACTTC
TRBV6-4,TRBJ2-1,medium-sized,TRBD2,CASSDSTSGSNEQFF,TGTGCCAGCAGTGACTCGACTAGCGGGAGCAATGAGCAGTTCTTC
TRBV5-1,TRBJ2-3,-,TRBD1,CASSYRTGDTDTQYF,TGCGCCAGCAGCTACCGGACAGGGGACACAGATACGCAGTATTTT
TRBV6-5,TRBJ1-6,few,TRBD1,CASSYSRQGDNSPLHF,TGTGCCAGCAGTTACTCGAGGCAGGGGGATAATTCACCCCTCCACTTT
TRBV19,TRBJ2-1,-,-,CASILQEGTGEQFF,TGTGCCAGTATCTTGCAGGAGGGGACGGGTGAGCAGTTCTTC
TRBV19,TRBJ1-5,-,-,CASSIMAASNQPQHF,TGTGCCAGTAGTATCATGGCAGCGAGCAATCAGCCCCAGCATTTT
TRBV29-1,TRBJ1-1,-,-,CSVKTNTEAFF,TGCAGCGTTAAAACGAACACTGAAGCTTTCTTT
TRBV2,TRBJ1-5,-,TRBD1,CANTGGPQPQHF,TGTGCCAACACAGGGGGCCCTCAGCCCCAGCATTTT